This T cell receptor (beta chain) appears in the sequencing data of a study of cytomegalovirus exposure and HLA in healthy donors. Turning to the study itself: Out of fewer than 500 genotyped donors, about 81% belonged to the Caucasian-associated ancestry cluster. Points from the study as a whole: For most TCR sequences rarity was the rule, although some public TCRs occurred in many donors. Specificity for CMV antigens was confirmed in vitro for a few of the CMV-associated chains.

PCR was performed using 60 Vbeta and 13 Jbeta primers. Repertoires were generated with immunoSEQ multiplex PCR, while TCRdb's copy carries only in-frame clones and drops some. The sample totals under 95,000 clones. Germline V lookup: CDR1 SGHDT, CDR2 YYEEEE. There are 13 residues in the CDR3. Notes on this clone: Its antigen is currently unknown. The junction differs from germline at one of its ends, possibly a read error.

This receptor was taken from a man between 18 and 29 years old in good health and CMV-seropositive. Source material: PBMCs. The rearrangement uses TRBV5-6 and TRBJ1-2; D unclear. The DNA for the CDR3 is TGTGCCGGCAGCTCCGGAGCTGACTATGGCTACACCTTC. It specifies CAGSSGADYGYTF.